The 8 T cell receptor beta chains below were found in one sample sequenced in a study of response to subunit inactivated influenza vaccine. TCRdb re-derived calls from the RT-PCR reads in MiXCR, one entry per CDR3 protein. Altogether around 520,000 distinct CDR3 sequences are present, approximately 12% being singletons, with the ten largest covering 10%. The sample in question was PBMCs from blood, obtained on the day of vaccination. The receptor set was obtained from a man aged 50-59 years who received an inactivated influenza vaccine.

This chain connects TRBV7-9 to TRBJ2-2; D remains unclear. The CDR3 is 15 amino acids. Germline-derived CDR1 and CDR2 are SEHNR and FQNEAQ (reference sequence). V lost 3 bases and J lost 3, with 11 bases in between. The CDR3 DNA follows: TGTGCCAGCAGCTTCCTCCGGACGGACACCGGGGAGCTGTTTTTT. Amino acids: CASSFLRTDTGELFF.

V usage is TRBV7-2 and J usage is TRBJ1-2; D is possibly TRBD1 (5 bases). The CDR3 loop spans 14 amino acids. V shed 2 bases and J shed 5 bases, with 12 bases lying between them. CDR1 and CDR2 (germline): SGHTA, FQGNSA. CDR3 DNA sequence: TGTGCCAGCAGCTTAAAGGCGGCAGGGTATGGCTACACCTTC. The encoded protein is CASSLKAAGYGYTF.

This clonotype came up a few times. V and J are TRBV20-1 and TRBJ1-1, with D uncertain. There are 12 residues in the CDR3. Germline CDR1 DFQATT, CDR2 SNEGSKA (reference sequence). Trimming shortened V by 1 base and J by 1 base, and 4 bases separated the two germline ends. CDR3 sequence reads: CSARGRNTEAFF. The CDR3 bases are TGCAGTGCTAGAGGTAGGAACACTGAAGCTTTCTTT.

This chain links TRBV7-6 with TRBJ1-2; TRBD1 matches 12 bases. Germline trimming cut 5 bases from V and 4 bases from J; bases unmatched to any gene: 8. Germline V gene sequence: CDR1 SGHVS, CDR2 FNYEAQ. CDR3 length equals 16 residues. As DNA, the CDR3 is TGTGCCAGCAGCCCCGGGACAGGGGGCAGGAGCTATGGCTACACCTTC. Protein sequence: CASSPGTGGRSYGYTF.

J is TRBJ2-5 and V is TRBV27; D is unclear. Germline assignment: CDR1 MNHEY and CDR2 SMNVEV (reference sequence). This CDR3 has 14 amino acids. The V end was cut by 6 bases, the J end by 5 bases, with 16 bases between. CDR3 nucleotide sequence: TGTGCCAGCAGCTTACAACTGGGCCGGGAGACCCAGTACTTC. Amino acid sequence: CASSLQLGRETQYF.

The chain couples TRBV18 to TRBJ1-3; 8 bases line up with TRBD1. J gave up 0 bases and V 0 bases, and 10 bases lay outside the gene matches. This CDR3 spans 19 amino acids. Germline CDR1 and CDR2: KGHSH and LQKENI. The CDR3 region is CASSPPRDRISSSGNTIYF. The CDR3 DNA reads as TGTGCCAGCTCACCACCTCGGGACAGGATCTCTAGCTCTGGAAACACCATATATTTT.

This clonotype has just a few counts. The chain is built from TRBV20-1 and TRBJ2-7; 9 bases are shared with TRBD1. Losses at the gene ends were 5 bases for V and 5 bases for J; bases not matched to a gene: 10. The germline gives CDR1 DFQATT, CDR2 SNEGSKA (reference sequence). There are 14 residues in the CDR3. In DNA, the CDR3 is TGCAGTGCTGAGGACGGGACAGGGTTCCACGAGCAGTACTTC. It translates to CSAEDGTGFHEQYF.

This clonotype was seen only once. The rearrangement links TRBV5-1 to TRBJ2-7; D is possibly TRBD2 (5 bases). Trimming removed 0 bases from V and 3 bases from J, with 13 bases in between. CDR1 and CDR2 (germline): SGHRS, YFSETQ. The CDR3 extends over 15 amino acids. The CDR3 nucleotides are TGCGCCAGCAGCTTGGCCTCGCGGGCGCACTACGAGCAGTACTTC. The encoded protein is CASSLASRAHYEQYF.